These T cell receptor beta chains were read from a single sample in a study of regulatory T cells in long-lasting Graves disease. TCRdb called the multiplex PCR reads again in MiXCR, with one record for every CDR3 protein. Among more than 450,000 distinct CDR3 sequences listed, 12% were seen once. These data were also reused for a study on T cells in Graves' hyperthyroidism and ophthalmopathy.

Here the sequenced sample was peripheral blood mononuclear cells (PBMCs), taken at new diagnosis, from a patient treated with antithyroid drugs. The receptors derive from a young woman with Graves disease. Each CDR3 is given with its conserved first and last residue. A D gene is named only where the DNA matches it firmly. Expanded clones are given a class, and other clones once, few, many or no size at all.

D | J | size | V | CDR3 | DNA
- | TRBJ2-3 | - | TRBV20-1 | CSATSVSTDTQYF | TGCAGTGCTACGTCCGTTAGCACAGATACGCAGTATTTT
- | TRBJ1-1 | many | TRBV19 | CASSIALNTEAFF | TGTGCCAGTAGTATAGCCTTGAACACTGAAGCTTTCTTT
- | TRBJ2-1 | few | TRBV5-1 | CASSLALGSGNNEQFF | TGCGCCAGCAGCTTGGCTCTAGGGTCAGGAAACAATGAGCAGTTCTTC
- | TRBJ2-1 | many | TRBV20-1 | CSARVGAGRRDYNEQFF | TGCAGTGCTAGAGTCGGGGCGGGAAGGAGGGACTACAATGAGCAGTTCTTC
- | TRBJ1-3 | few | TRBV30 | CAWSVWKAANSGNTIYF | TGTGCCTGGAGTGTATGGAAGGCAGCGAACTCTGGAAACACCATATATTTT
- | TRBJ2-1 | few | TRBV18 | CASSDWGSYNEQFF | TGTGCCAGCTCAGATTGGGGCTCCTACAATGAGCAGTTCTTC
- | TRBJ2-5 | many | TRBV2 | CASSSQGGETQYF | TGTGCCAGCAGCTCGCAGGGTGGGGAGACCCAGTACTTC
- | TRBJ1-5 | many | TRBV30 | CAWSPPGRANYQPQHF | TGTGCCTGGAGTCCACCAGGGAGGGCCAACTATCAGCCCCAGCATTTT
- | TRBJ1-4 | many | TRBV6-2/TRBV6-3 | CASSLLRGRAEEKLFF | TGTGCCAGCAGCTTACTGAGGGGTCGGGCTGAGGAAAAACTGTTTTTT
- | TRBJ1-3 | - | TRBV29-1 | CSAREGSGNTIYF | TGCAGCGCTAGGGAAGGCTCTGGAAACACCATATATTTT
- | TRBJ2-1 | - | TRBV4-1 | CASSHPHDEQFF | TGCGCCAGCAGCCACCCCCACGATGAGCAGTTCTTC
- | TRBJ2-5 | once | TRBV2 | CASSDAGGETQYF | TGTGCCAGCAGTGATGCTGGCGGGGAGACCCAGTACTTC
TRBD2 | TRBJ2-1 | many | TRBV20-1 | CSARILAGPYNEQFF | TGCAGTGCTAGAATACTAGCGGGACCTTACAATGAGCAGTTCTTC
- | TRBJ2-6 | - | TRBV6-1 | CATLTRSSGANVLTF | TGTGCCACCCTTACCCGTTCGTCTGGGGCCAACGTCCTGACTTTC
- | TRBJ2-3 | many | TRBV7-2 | CASSRDSVSTDTQYF | TGTGCCAGCAGCAGAGACTCGGTTAGCACAGATACGCAGTATTTT
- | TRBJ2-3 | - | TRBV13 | CASSPALPAQYF | TGTGCCAGCAGCCCCGCACTACCTGCGCAGTATTTT
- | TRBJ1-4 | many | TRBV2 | CASKYRAYNEKLFF | TGTGCCAGCAAGTACCGGGCCTATAATGAAAAACTGTTTTTT
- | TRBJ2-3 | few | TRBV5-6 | CASSLGGGYVGTDTQYF | TGTGCCAGCAGCTTGGGAGGTGGCTACGTAGGCACAGATACGCAGTATTTT
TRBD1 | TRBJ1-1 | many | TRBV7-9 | CASSLALQGAGTEAFF | TGTGCCAGCAGCTTAGCACTACAGGGGGCTGGCACTGAAGCTTTCTTT
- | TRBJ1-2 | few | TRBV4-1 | CASSQEEGFVTYGYTF | TGCGCCAGCAGCCAAGAGGAGGGCTTCGTAACCTATGGCTACACCTTC
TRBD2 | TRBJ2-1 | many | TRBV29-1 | CSVERLAGPLYNEQFF | TGCAGCGTTGAAAGGCTAGCGGGACCCCTCTACAATGAGCAGTTCTTC
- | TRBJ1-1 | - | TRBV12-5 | CASGLTTLGGAEASF | TGTGCTAGTGGTTTGACCACCCTAGGGGGGGCGGAAGCTTCCTTT
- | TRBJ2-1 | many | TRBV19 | CASSMDGTSSYNEQFF | TGTGCCAGTAGTATGGACGGGACAAGCTCCTACAATGAGCAGTTCTTC
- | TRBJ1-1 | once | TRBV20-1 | CSARAPFVPGNTEAFF | TGCAGTGCTAGAGCCCCCTTTGTCCCGGGGAACACTGAAGCTTTCTTT
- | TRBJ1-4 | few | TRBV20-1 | CSVSAGVGEKLFF | TGCAGTGTCTCAGCAGGGGTCGGTGAAAAACTGTTTTTT
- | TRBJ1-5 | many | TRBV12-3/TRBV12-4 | CASSLWNQPQHF | TGTGCCAGCAGCTTGTGGAATCAGCCCCAGCATTTT
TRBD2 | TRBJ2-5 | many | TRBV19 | CASSIALWEGQYF | TGTGCCAGTAGTATAGCCCTCTGGGAGGGCCAGTACTTC
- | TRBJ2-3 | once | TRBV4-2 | CASSQALLDTQYF | TGTGCCAGCAGCCAGGCCCTACTCGATACGCAGTATTTT